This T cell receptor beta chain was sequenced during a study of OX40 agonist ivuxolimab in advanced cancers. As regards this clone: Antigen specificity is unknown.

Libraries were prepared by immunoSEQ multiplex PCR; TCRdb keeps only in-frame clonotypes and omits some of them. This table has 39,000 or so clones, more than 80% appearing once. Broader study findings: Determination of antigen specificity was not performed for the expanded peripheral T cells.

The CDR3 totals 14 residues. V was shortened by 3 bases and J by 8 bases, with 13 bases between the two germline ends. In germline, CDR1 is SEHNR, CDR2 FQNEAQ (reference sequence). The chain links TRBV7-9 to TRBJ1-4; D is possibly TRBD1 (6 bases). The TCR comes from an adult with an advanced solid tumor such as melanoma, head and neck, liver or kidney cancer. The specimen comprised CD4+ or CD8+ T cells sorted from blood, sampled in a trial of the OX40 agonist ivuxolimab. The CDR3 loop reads CASSLVMGAEKLFF. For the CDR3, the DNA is TGTGCCAGCAGCTTGGTAATGGGGGCAGAAAAACTGTTTTTT. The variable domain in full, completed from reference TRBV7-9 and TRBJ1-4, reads DTGVSQNPRHKITKRGQNVTFRCDPISEHNRLYWYRQTLGQGPEFLTYFQNEAQLEKSRLLSDRFSAERPKGSFSTLEIQRTEQGDSAMYLCASSLVMGAEKLFFGSGTQLSVL.